The next 20 T cell receptor beta chains were all read from a single sample in a study of neurological immune-mediated disorders. TCRdb processed the 5' RACE reads anew with MiXCR; each CDR3 protein has one entry. Of tens of thousands of distinct CDR3 sequences listed, under 13% are singletons. Sequences were obtained from PBMCs. Source of these receptors: a man aged 35-49 years in good health.

This clonotype was detected ten times or more. The rearrangement uses TRBV7-2 and TRBJ2-1; the D is unclear. Trimming pared 4 bases from V and 4 bases from J, leaving 14 bases between. Germline loops: CDR1 SGHTA, CDR2 FQGNSA. This CDR3 comprises 15 residues. The CDR3 reads CASSSGRLTYNEQFF. CDR3 DNA: TGTGCCAGCAGCTCAGGTCGTTTGACTTACAATGAGCAGTTCTTC.

This clonotype was detected ten times or more. The genes are TRBV7-2 and TRBJ2-1; 9 bases fit TRBD2. J was trimmed by 7 bases and V by 5 bases; bases with no gene match: 9. Germline assignment: CDR1 SGHTA and CDR2 FQGNSA. The CDR3 sequence is 15 residues long. In DNA, the CDR3 is TGTGCCAGCAGCCCCAGAGGCGGGGGGGGAAATGAGCAGTTCTTC. It is translated as CASSPRGGGGNEQFF.

This clonotype appeared a few times. A single base separates this from a much larger clone, so it may be a read error. The genes are TRBV7-3 and TRBJ2-3; D not certain. The CDR3 length is 15 residues. CDR1 SGHTA and CDR2 FQGTGA come from the germline V gene. V was pared by 5 bases and J by 2 bases, with 14 bases between. For the CDR3, the DNA is TGTGCCAGCAGCCGCAGCTGGAGCTACACAGATACGCAGTATTTT. Its translation: CASSRSWSYTDTQYF.

This clonotype was counted at least ten times. This chain connects TRBV5-1 to TRBJ1-4; the D is unclear. Germline loops: CDR1 SGHRS, CDR2 YFSETQ. V lost 0 bases, J lost 7 bases, and 13 bases lay in between. CDR3 length: 15 residues. The CDR3 loop is CASSLVSQPSEKLFF. As DNA, the CDR3 is TGCGCCAGCAGCTTGGTCTCCCAGCCCAGTGAAAAACTGTTTTTT.

The chain joins TRBV5-6 to TRBJ2-2, with TRBD1 matching 9 bases. V was pared by 3 bases and J by 7 bases, with 10 bases of the junction left unmatched. CDR3 length equals 16 residues. CDR1 and CDR2 from the germline V gene are SGHDT and YYEEEE. As DNA, the CDR3 is TGTGCCAGCAGCTCACCGGGACAGGGCCCCCTCGGGGAGCTGTTTTTT. Translating gives CASSSPGQGPLGELFF. Variable domain in full (rest from reference TRBV5-6 and TRBJ2-2): DAGVTQSPTHLIKTRGQQVTLRCSPKSGHDTVSWYQQALGQGPQFIFQYYEEEERQRGNFPDRFSGHQFPNYSSELNVNALLLGDSALYLCASSSPGQGPLGELFFGEGSRLTVL.

This clonotype came up many times. The chain joins TRBV29-1 to TRBJ2-7; 8 bases match TRBD1. Germline-derived CDR1 and CDR2 are SQVTM and ANQGSEA. The CDR3 length is 12 residues. The V and J ends lost 6 bases and 5 bases, in that order; junction bases with no gene match: 6. DNA for the CDR3: TGCAGCGTACGGACAGGGACCCACGAGCAGTACTTC. Protein: CSVRTGTHEQYF.

This clonotype has ten or more counts. The chain employs TRBV29-1 and TRBJ2-1; the D is unclear. V gave up 4 bases and J gave up 4 bases, with 11 bases separating them. The germline CDR1 and CDR2 sequences are SQVTM and ANQGSEA. This CDR3 has 13 residues. The CDR3 sequence is CSVVGPFYNEQFF. For the CDR3, the DNA is TGCAGCGTTGTGGGTCCGTTTTACAATGAGCAGTTCTTC.

This clonotype was counted at least ten times. The chain employs TRBV5-1 and TRBJ2-1; 8 nucleotides match TRBD2. There are 15 residues in the CDR3. Germline V CDR1 and CDR2: SGHRS, YFSETQ. V was clipped by 4 bases and J by 8 bases; unmatched bases: 11. The CDR3 region has the DNA TGCGCCAGCAGCCCAGGACGGGGGGGCTGGGATGAGCAGTTCTTC. This codes for CASSPGRGGWDEQFF.

The rearrangement joins TRBV24-1 to TRBJ2-1; D is possibly TRBD1 or TRBD2 (6 bases each). The CDR3 runs to 12 residues. Germline CDR1 KGHDR, CDR2 SFDVKD. The V end was cut by 7 bases, the J end by 8 bases, with 11 bases between. The DNA for the CDR3 is TGTGCCACCAGCCCGGGGGCCTATGAGCAGTTCTTC. This codes for CATSPGAYEQFF.

This clonotype was observed at least ten times. The chain links TRBV6-5 to TRBJ2-2, with D possibly TRBD2 on 6 matching bases. Trimming stripped 6 bases from V and 1 base from J, with 9 bases between. The CDR3 sequence is 14 residues long. Germline V gene data show CDR1 as MNHEY and CDR2 as SVGAGI. CDR3 in DNA: TGTGCCAGCAGACACGGGGGGAACACCGGGGAGCTGTTTTTT. Protein product: CASRHGGNTGELFF.

This clonotype was recorded many times. This chain connects TRBV12-3 or TRBV12-4 to TRBJ2-3; no definite D call. The CDR3 runs to 13 residues. The V end lost 6 bases, the J end lost 0 bases, and 7 bases lay between the germline ends. The CDR3 protein is CASSGISTDTQYF. The CDR3 region has the DNA TGTGCCAGCAGCGGAATTAGCACAGATACGCAGTATTTT.

This clonotype has just one count. It may be a read error: a sequence one base away is much more abundant. The J gene is TRBJ2-2, the V gene TRBV5-6, with D maybe TRBD1 (6 bases). Looked up from germline, CDR1 is SGHDT and CDR2 is YYEEEE. The CDR3 has 15 amino acids. The DNA for the CDR3 is TGTACCAGCACCTCCGGACAGCGTAACACCGGGGAGCTGTTTTTT. Translation: CTSTSGQRNTGELFF.

Ten or more counts support this clonotype. The chain links TRBV5-1 to TRBJ2-5; 8 bases agree with TRBD2. Germline V gene sequence: CDR1 SGHRS, CDR2 YFSETQ. The CDR3 is made up of 15 amino acids. V was pared by 5 bases and J by 5 bases, with 11 bases of the junction left unmatched. The CDR3 spells CASSERGFLRETQYF. The CDR3 coding sequence is TGCGCCAGCAGTGAGCGGGGGTTCTTGCGCGAGACCCAGTACTTC.

A note on this clonotype: It may be a read error: a sequence one base away is much more abundant. This rearrangement joins TRBV3-1 to TRBJ2-6; weak D call: TRBD2 (5 bases). The CDR3 is 16 residues long. Germline V lookup: CDR1 LGHDT, CDR2 YNNKEL (reference sequence). DNA for the CDR3: TGTGCCAGCAGCCGTAGCGAATCTCTGGGAGCCAACGTCATGACTTTC. Translating it yields CASSRSESLGANVMTF.

This chain joins TRBV5-4 and TRBJ2-5, with TRBD1 matching 10 bases. CDR1 SGHNT and CDR2 YYREEE come from the germline V gene (reference sequence). Unmatched junction bases numbered 3, after V lost 1 base and J lost 3 bases. The CDR3 is made up of 15 amino acids. CDR3 sequence reads: CASSLKGTGEETQYF. The CDR3 bases are TGTGCCAGCAGCTTGAAGGGGACAGGGGAAGAGACCCAGTACTTC.

This clonotype was recorded many times. V and J are TRBV29-1 and TRBJ2-5; TRBD2 matches at 7 bases. The CDR3 has 12 amino acids. CDR1 and CDR2 (germline): SQVTM, ANQGSEA. With 8 bases clipped from V and 5 bases from J, the junction kept 8 bases outside the gene matches. CDR3 in amino acids: CSIEEGGETQYF. As DNA, the CDR3 is TGCAGCATCGAAGAGGGAGGGGAGACCCAGTACTTC. Looking up the rest from reference TRBV29-1 and TRBJ2-5 gives the full variable domain: SAVISQKPSRDICQRGTSLTIQCQVDSQVTMMFWYRQQPGQSLTLIATANQGSEATYESGFVIDKFPISRPNLTFSTLTVSNMSPEDSSIYLCSIEEGGETQYFGPGTRLLVL.

The V call is TRBV6-1, the J call TRBJ2-2; D is unresolved. V gave up 6 bases and J gave up 0 bases, with 23 bases separating them. The length of the CDR3 is 19 residues. Germline V gene sequence: CDR1 MNHNS, CDR2 SASEGT. The CDR3 spells CASRTSEYRDLTNTGELFF. For the CDR3, the DNA is TGTGCCAGCAGGACCTCGGAGTACAGAGATCTTACGAACACCGGGGAGCTGTTTTTT.

This clonotype was recorded at least ten times. The rearrangement joins TRBV5-1 to TRBJ1-4, with a tentative D call TRBD1 (5 bases). The CDR3 contains 15 residues. V was cut by 3 bases and J by 7 bases, with 16 bases left in between. CDR1 and CDR2 from the germline V gene are SGHRS and YFSETQ. The CDR3 nucleotides read TGCGCCAGCAGCTCCCTTTCTGCCGGGGGTGAAAAACTGTTTTTT. It specifies CASSSLSAGGEKLFF.

Ten or more counts support this clonotype. V and J are TRBV5-1 and TRBJ2-7; 9 nucleotides match TRBD1. The germline V gene encodes CDR1 SGHRS and CDR2 YFSETQ. The trim removed 2 bases at V and 9 bases at J, leaving 6 bases unmatched. CDR3 size: 13 residues. The CDR3 loop reads CASSFRQGVGQYF. CDR3 in DNA: TGCGCCAGCAGCTTCCGACAGGGGGTCGGGCAGTACTTC.

This clonotype was seen at least ten times. CDR3: CASSCCTTHLEGYTF. The CDR3 DNA sequence: TGTGCCAGCAGCTGTTGTACCACACACCTGGAAGGCTACACCTTC. V gene TRBV7-9 combines with J gene TRBJ1-2; D is uncertain. Per the germline V gene, CDR1 is SEHNR and CDR2 is FQNEAQ (reference sequence). The CDR3 sequence is 15 residues long. Trimming removed 4 bases at V and 8 bases at J, with 20 bases between.